This T cell receptor (beta chain) was documented in a study of radiotherapy plus CTLA-4 blockade in lung cancer. Sequencing was performed with immunoSEQ multiplex PCR; in TCRdb, only in-frame clones are kept and a portion is missing. Among 70,000 to 95,000 clones listed, over 80% were seen once. V was clipped by 4 bases and J by 6 bases, with 12 bases between them. Germline CDR1 and CDR2: SGHTA and FQGTGA. The CDR3 loop spans 14 amino acids. Study-wide points: Radiotherapy plus ipilimumab was followed by expansion in blood of tumor-derived TCR clones.

A few counts support this clone. Its antigen is undetermined. This TCR was sampled from a human donor with non-small cell lung cancer that progressed on radiotherapy plus ipilimumab. The chain is built from TRBV7-3 and TRBJ2-2; possible D gene TRBD1, 5 bases. This material consisted of peripheral blood, taken from a patient treated with radiotherapy plus ipilimumab. The CDR3: CASSSSGKAGELFF. Here the CDR3 DNA reads TGTGCCAGCAGCTCATCAGGGAAGGCCGGGGAGCTGTTTTTT.